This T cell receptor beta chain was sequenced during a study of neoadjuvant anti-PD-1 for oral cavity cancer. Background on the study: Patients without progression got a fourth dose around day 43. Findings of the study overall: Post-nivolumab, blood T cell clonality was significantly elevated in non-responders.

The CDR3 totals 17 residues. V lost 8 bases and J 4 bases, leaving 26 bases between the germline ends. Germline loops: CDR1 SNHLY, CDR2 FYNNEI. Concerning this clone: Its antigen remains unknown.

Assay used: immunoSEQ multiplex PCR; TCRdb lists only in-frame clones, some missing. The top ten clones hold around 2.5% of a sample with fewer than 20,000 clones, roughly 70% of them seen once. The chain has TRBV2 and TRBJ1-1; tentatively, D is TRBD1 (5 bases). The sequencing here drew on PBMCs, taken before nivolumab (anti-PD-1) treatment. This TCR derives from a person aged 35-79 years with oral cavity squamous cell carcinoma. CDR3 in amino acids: CASLPGRGKVGGTEAFF. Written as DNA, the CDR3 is TGTGCCAGCTTACCCGGACGGGGTAAGGTGGGGGGCACTGAAGCTTTCTTT.